The present T cell receptor (beta chain) was sequenced within a study of cytomegalovirus exposure and HLA in healthy donors. Vbeta (60) and Jbeta (13) primers were used in the PCR. The protocol was immunoSEQ multiplex PCR, while the TCRdb copy is restricted to in-frame clones and leaves out a portion. The sample has roughly 180,000 clones; approximately 80% are singletons. The CDR3 is made up of 16 amino acids. The V gene end was trimmed by 5 bases and the J gene end by 3 bases; junction bases not matched to a gene: 12. CDR1 and CDR2 (germline): SGHVS, FQNEAQ. The chain has TRBV7-8 and TRBJ2-7; the match to TRBD1 covers 8 bases. The TCR originated in a male donor in good health and CMV-seronegative. The sequenced sample was PBMCs. CDR3 coding DNA: TGTGCCAGCAGCCCGTCGGCGGGACAGGTCATCTACGAGCAGTACTTC. Its translation: CASSPSAGQVIYEQYF.